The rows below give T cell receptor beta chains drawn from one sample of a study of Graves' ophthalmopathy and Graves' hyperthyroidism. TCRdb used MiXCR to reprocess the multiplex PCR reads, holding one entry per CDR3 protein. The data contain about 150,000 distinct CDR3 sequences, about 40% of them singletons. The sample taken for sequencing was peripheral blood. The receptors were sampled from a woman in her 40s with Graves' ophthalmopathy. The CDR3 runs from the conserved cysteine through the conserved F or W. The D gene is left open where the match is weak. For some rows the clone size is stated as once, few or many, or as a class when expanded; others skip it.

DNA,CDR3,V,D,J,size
TGTGCCAGCAGTGAAAGATCTGCTACTAGCAATCAGCCCCAGCATTTT,CASSERSATSNQPQHF,TRBV6-1,-,TRBJ1-5,-
TGCGCCAGCAGCTTTTCACCTTCGAACACCGGGGAGCTGTTTTTT,CASSFSPSNTGELFF,TRBV5-1,-,TRBJ2-2,many
TGTGCCAGCAGTGAAAGGACACCAACTGGCTACACCTTC,CASSERTPTGYTF,TRBV6-1,-,TRBJ1-2,-
TGTGCCAGCAGGGGGACAGTGGGGTCCGAGCAGTACTTC,CASRGTVGSEQYF,TRBV6-1,TRBD1,TRBJ2-7,-
TGCGCCAGCAGCGACCGGGACAGGGGGCAAGTTGATGAAGCTTTCTTT,CASSDRDRGQVDEAFF,TRBV10-1,TRBD1,TRBJ1-1,few
TGCGCCAGCAGCCCGGGGACGGACTATGGCTACACCTTC,CASSPGTDYGYTF,TRBV6-2/TRBV6-3,-,TRBJ1-2,many
TGTGCCAGCAGCCAAGGATGGACAGGGAAAAATTCACCCCTCCACTTT,CASSQGWTGKNSPLHF,TRBV4-2,TRBD1,TRBJ1-6,-
TGTGCCAGCGGCTTGGGACTAGCGGGAGGCATCTACGAGCAGTACTTC,CASGLGLAGGIYEQYF,TRBV28,TRBD2,TRBJ2-7,many
TGTGCCAGCAGCTTGACAGGGGGCTACACCTTC,CASSLTGGYTF,TRBV7-2,TRBD1,TRBJ1-2,-
TGTGCCAGCAGCTTCGTTGGGACTAGCGGGGGGACATATTACTCCTACGAGCAGTACTTC,CASSFVGTSGGTYYSYEQYF,TRBV7-2,TRBD2,TRBJ2-7,many
TGCGCCAGCAGCCAACCAACTAGCGGGTCTATAAAATACGAGCAGTACTTC,CASSQPTSGSIKYEQYF,TRBV4-1,TRBD2,TRBJ2-7,many
TGTGCCAGCAGTTACTCGGGGGGGAGGAATGATGGCTACACCTTC,CASSYSGGRNDGYTF,TRBV6-5,-,TRBJ1-2,-
TGTGCCAGCAGAAACCAGGGGTGGGCTAACTATGGCTACACCTTC,CASRNQGWANYGYTF,TRBV27,-,TRBJ1-2,-
TGTGCCAGCAACGGGCTCGTTGGCACTGAAGCTTTCTTT,CASNGLVGTEAFF,TRBV27,-,TRBJ1-1,once
TGTGCCAGCAGGCATTCGGGACAGACCTACGAGCAGTACTTC,CASRHSGQTYEQYF,TRBV12-3/TRBV12-4,TRBD1,TRBJ2-7,-
TGTGCCAGCAGTCGGACAGGGTACTTTGGCTACACCTTC,CASSRTGYFGYTF,TRBV6-1,TRBD1,TRBJ1-2,-
TGTGCCAGCAGTCCGCCGGTTGGGAACACTGAAGCTTTCTTT,CASSPPVGNTEAFF,TRBV12-3/TRBV12-4,-,TRBJ1-1,many
TGTGCCAGCAGTTTAATCCCGTATGGGGAGCAGTACTTC,CASSLIPYGEQYF,TRBV12-3/TRBV12-4,-,TRBJ2-7,many
TGTGCCAGCAGCCAACAGACAGGGGTGAACACTGAAGCTTTCTTT,CASSQQTGVNTEAFF,TRBV4-2,TRBD1,TRBJ1-1,many
TGTGCCAGCAGCGTGATAGCGGGGGGAGAAGAGACCCAGTACTTC,CASSVIAGGEETQYF,TRBV7-3,TRBD2,TRBJ2-5,-
TGTGCCAGCAAGAACAGATTGATAGCCAAAAACATTCAGTACTTC,CASKNRLIAKNIQYF,TRBV2,-,TRBJ2-4,many
TGTGCCAGCAGAAGGACAGGCTCTGGAAACACCATATATTTT,CASRRTGSGNTIYF,TRBV2,TRBD1,TRBJ1-3,many
TGTGCCAGCAAGTTCGCCGGGACAGTGCATTACGAGCAGTACTTC,CASKFAGTVHYEQYF,TRBV28,TRBD1,TRBJ2-7,many
TGTGCCAGCAGCTCCGCGGGGGCACCCCGCTATGGCTACACCTTC,CASSSAGAPRYGYTF,TRBV27,-,TRBJ1-2,-
TGTGCCAGCAGTTTGGAGACTAGCTCCTACGAGCAGTACTTC,CASSLETSSYEQYF,TRBV12-3/TRBV12-4,-,TRBJ2-7,many
TGTGCCAGCAGCTTAGGTTCGGGAGGGCAAGAGACCCAGTACTTC,CASSLGSGGQETQYF,TRBV11-2,TRBD2,TRBJ2-5,-
TGCAGCGTCCGGGGGGAGGCCTATGGCTACACCTTC,CSVRGEAYGYTF,TRBV29-1,-,TRBJ1-2,many
TGTGCCAGCAGCACCCTGGTGGTTCCCGGGACTACCAACACCGGGGAGCTGTTTTTT,CASSTLVVPGTTNTGELFF,TRBV7-2,TRBD2,TRBJ2-2,many
TGTGCCAGCAGGCGGACGGAAAGCTCTGGGGCCAACGTCCTGACTTTC,CASRRTESSGANVLTF,TRBV6-2/TRBV6-3,-,TRBJ2-6,many
TGTGCCACCACGACCCTGGGCGGTGGCTACACCTTC,CATTTLGGGYTF,TRBV28,-,TRBJ1-2,-
TGTGCCAGCAGCTTCGTACCCGGCGAGCAGTACTTC,CASSFVPGEQYF,TRBV14,-,TRBJ2-7,-
TGTGCCAGCAGTTTAGCTCGGGCTAGCGGAGCCTACGAGCAGTACTTC,CASSLARASGAYEQYF,TRBV7-2,TRBD2,TRBJ2-7,-
TGTGCCACGACAGGGGTCGACACTGAAGCTTTCTTT,CATTGVDTEAFF,TRBV6-5,TRBD1,TRBJ1-1,-
TGTGCCAGCAGTCGCGACAAGGACACTGAAGCTTTCTTT,CASSRDKDTEAFF,TRBV12-3/TRBV12-4,-,TRBJ1-1,-
TGTGCCAGCAGCGAGCGGGAGGCAAGAGGAGAGCAGTACTTC,CASSEREARGEQYF,TRBV7-2,TRBD2,TRBJ2-7,many
TGTGCCAGCAGGCCTAGCGGGGGGCGGGAGACCCAGTACTTC,CASRPSGGRETQYF,TRBV7-2,TRBD2,TRBJ2-5,-
TGTGCCAGCAGCATCGGACAGGGCCGGATCGGGGAGCTGTTTTTT,CASSIGQGRIGELFF,TRBV6-9,TRBD1,TRBJ2-2,-
TGTGCCAGCAGTTCCAACCGTGGGGGGGTCTTCTCTGGGGCCAACGTCCTGACTTTC,CASSSNRGGVFSGANVLTF,TRBV12-3/TRBV12-4,TRBD2,TRBJ2-6,once
TGTGCCAGCAGCCAAGGCTGGCCCGCAGACTACGAGCAGTACTTC,CASSQGWPADYEQYF,TRBV13,-,TRBJ2-7,many
TGTGCCAGCAGCGCGTACAGGGCCCCTGAAGCTTTCTTT,CASSAYRAPEAFF,TRBV7-9,-,TRBJ1-1,many
TGTGCCACCAGCAGAGACAGGGTTCGCACTGAAGCTTTCTTT,CATSRDRVRTEAFF,TRBV15,-,TRBJ1-1,many
TGTGCCATTAGCCACCGGACTAGGCAAAACATTCAGTACTTC,CAISHRTRQNIQYF,TRBV6-1,TRBD2,TRBJ2-4,-
TGCGCCAGCAGCTACCCCATGTGGCCGGACAGGGACCACACCGGGGAGCTGTTTTTT,CASSYPMWPDRDHTGELFF,TRBV5-1,TRBD1,TRBJ2-2,-
TGTGCCAGCAGTGAATGGACCTCCTCGGGGAAGACCCAGTACTTC,CASSEWTSSGKTQYF,TRBV6-1,-,TRBJ2-5,-
TGTGCCAGCAGTCCACATCGGACACCTAACACTGAAGCTTTCTTT,CASSPHRTPNTEAFF,TRBV12-3/TRBV12-4,-,TRBJ1-1,-
TGCAGCGTTGATTGGGCGGGGACCGGGGAGCTGTTTTTT,CSVDWAGTGELFF,TRBV29-1,-,TRBJ2-2,many
TGTGCCAGCAGGTTCGCTTGGACAGGGAACAATTCACCCCTCCACTTT,CASRFAWTGNNSPLHF,TRBV28,TRBD1,TRBJ1-6,few
TGTGCCGTGGGAAGTTCCTACGAGCAGTACTTC,CAVGSSYEQYF,TRBV27,-,TRBJ2-7,-
TGTGCCAGCAGCAGCCGGGACAGGGGAACGGGCTCACCCCTCCACTTT,CASSSRDRGTGSPLHF,TRBV7-8,TRBD1,TRBJ1-6,-
TGTGCCAGCACTCCGGCCGGGGGGCTTATCGGCTCTGGGGCCAACGTCCTGACTTTC,CASTPAGGLIGSGANVLTF,TRBV6-6,-,TRBJ2-6,many
TGTGCCTGGAGTGTGGGGTTCCGGGAGACCCAGTACTTC,CAWSVGFRETQYF,TRBV30,-,TRBJ2-5,-
TGTGCCAGCCGCCTGGGGGGGGAAAGGCTCGCTGAAGCTTTCTTT,CASRLGGERLAEAFF,TRBV12-3/TRBV12-4,-,TRBJ1-1,-
TGTGCCAGCAGTGAAGTGACAGGGGGCCCCTACGAGCAGTACTTC,CASSEVTGGPYEQYF,TRBV6-1,TRBD1,TRBJ2-7,many
TGTGCCGGACAGGCCTCCTATAATTCACCCCTCCACTTT,CAGQASYNSPLHF,TRBV19,TRBD1,TRBJ1-6,many
TGTGCCACCAGTGAACCCGGCCGGCAGCCCCAGCATTTT,CATSEPGRQPQHF,TRBV24-1,-,TRBJ1-5,many